This entry features one T cell receptor beta chain sequence. Germline V gene lookup returns CDR1 MDHEN and CDR2 SYDVKM. V dropped 5 bases and J dropped 0 bases, with 11 bases sitting between them. This CDR3 region has 16 residues. The data were taken from a study of shared clonotypes between healthy human individuals. Naive CD8 cells lacked CD45RO, underwent positive selection for CCR7 and left out terminally differentiated effector memory CD45RA+ cells. It was at deep level that the assay was run. Assay used: immunoSEQ multiplex PCR; TCRdb lists only in-frame clones, some missing. The table includes some 2,100,000 clones, approximately 94% detected once.

The sequencing sample was made of naive CD8+ T cells from PBMCs. This clonotype was sampled from a man between 18 and 35 years old in good health. Some clones in this sample may be carry-over from other donors' samples. The chain joins TRBV28 to TRBJ2-6; maybe TRBD1 (5 bases). The CDR3 sequence: CASSQGHNSGANVLTF. As DNA, the CDR3 is TGTGCCAGCAGTCAAGGACACAACTCTGGGGCCAACGTCCTGACTTTC.